This note documents a single TCR beta chain sequence. Its target is not known. The entry originates in a study of high-grade serous ovarian cancer treatment subgroups. Study-level information: Mean per sample: about 14,000 reads, some 7,300 unique TCR beta rearrangements. General study points: Repertoire similarity ranged roughly 0.1 to 0.85 between tumors of one patient. Higher neoantigen levels went with greater TCR clonal relatedness.

Tumor tissue was taken before any definitive surgery or chemotherapy was given. Repertoires were generated with immunoSEQ multiplex PCR, while TCRdb's copy carries only in-frame clones and drops some. The sample carries some 3,100 clones, 70% to 80% recorded once. The CDR3 spans 16 residues. V shed 0 bases and J shed 0 bases, with 9 bases lying between them. Per germline, CDR1 KGHSH and CDR2 LQKENI. V and J are TRBV18 and TRBJ1-5, with D uncertain. The TCR was taken from a human donor with high-grade serous ovarian cancer. The specimen sequenced was tumor tissue. In DNA form, the CDR3 reads TGTGCCAGCTCACCACCGGGCAGCTATAGCAATCAGCCCCAGCATTTT. This codes for CASSPPGSYSNQPQHF.